The 3 T cell receptor beta chains in this list originate from one sample, sequenced in a study of identical twins' blood T cells. Each CDR3 protein is one row after TCRdb ran MiXCR on the 5' RACE reads. The table includes hundreds of thousands of distinct CDR3 sequences, 25% to 35% detected once. Sequenced input: PBMCs. These receptors came from a woman aged 18-55 years in good health.

This clonotype occurred a few times. V and J are TRBV12-3 or TRBV12-4 and TRBJ2-1; D ambiguous. Trimming cost V 5 bases and J 10 bases, with 15 bases left between them. The CDR3 loop spans 13 amino acids. DNA of the CDR3: TGTGCCAGCAGTGTGGGCGGCATGGGAGAGCAGTTCTTC. Translated: CASSVGGMGEQFF.

This clonotype has ten or more counts. This chain links TRBV6-1 with TRBJ1-1; the D gene is possibly TRBD1 (5 bases). The germline gives CDR1 MNHNS, CDR2 SASEGT. The CDR3 runs 14 residues. V was shortened by 0 bases and J by 10 bases, with 15 bases between the two germline ends. CDR3 protein: CASSEAKGAGGAFF. The CDR3 DNA follows: TGTGCCAGCAGTGAAGCAAAGGGCGCCGGGGGAGCTTTCTTT.

This clonotype was picked up a small number of times. The chain couples TRBV9 to TRBJ1-1; possibly TRBD1 for D (6 bases). There are 16 residues in the CDR3. The V end lost 4 bases, the J end lost 1 base, and 17 bases lay between the germline ends. The germline gives CDR1 SGDLS, CDR2 YYNGEE. The CDR3 reads CASSLTQGGPNTEAFF. CDR3 nucleotides: TGTGCCAGCAGCCTGACACAGGGAGGGCCGAACACTGAAGCTTTCTTT.